Following are 27 T cell receptor beta chains from one sample sequenced in a study of vaccination and CD4 T cells after COVID-19. The treatment is: roughly ten-day PBMC culture with coronavirus spike peptide pools or control peptides (ViraFEST assay). Cultured CD4+ T cell DNA underwent sequencing with the Oncomine TCR Beta short-read assay. TCRdb fed the PCR reads into MiXCR, producing one record per CDR3 protein. The sample holds some 8,700 distinct CDR3 sequences, roughly half seen once. The antigens these receptors bind are not known. Material: CD4+ T cells from blood, cultured in vitro. These receptor sequences come from a human donor who had recovered from COVID-19.

The chain combines TRBV4-3 with TRBJ1-2; weak D call: TRBD1 (6 bases). Deletions cut 4 bases from V and 5 bases from J, with 14 bases between. CDR3 size: 14 residues. The germline CDR1 and CDR2 sequences are LGHNA and YSLEER. The CDR3 DNA reads as TGCGCCAGCAGCCCCCCCATAGGGGGGTATGGCTACACCTTC. Its translation: CASSPPIGGYGYTF.

V and J are TRBV6-2 or TRBV6-3 and TRBJ2-1; D remains unclear. The CDR3 totals 13 residues. The germline V gene encodes CDR1 MNHEY and CDR2 SVGEGT. V was shortened by 7 bases and J by 8 bases, with 15 bases between the two germline ends. The CDR3 DNA reads TGTGCCAGCACCCCACCGTACGGTTATGAGCAGTTCTTC. This translates into CASTPPYGYEQFF.

This clonotype has just a few counts. In DNA, the CDR3 is TGTGCCAGTAGTGTTTATAGCGGGACCCGCACAGATACGCAGTATTTT. Translation: CASSVYSGTRTDTQYF. This sequence joins TRBV19 and TRBJ2-3; TRBD2 matches at 8 bases. The CDR3 length is 16 residues. V lost 5 bases, J lost 1 base, and 8 bases stayed unmatched. Germline CDR1 reads LNHDA; CDR2 reads SQIVND (reference sequence).

The chain has TRBV20-1 and TRBJ2-7; 7 nucleotides align to TRBD2. V lost 0 bases, J lost 5 bases, and 10 bases stayed unmatched. CDR1 is DFQATT, CDR2 SNEGSKA, per germline (reference sequence). The CDR3 consists of 15 residues. The CDR3 DNA sequence: TGCAGTGCTAGAGACCCCCGGGCTAGCGGTGACGAGCAGTACTTC. It translates to CSARDPRASGDEQYF.

V gene TRBV30 combines with J gene TRBJ1-6, with a weak D call TRBD1 (5 bases). V lost 5 bases, J lost 9 bases, and 14 bases lay in between. The CDR3 runs 13 residues. Germline lookup yields CDR1 GTSNPN and CDR2 SVGIG (reference sequence). In DNA, the CDR3 is TGTGCCTGGGGGGGTTTTATCGGTTCACCCCTCCACTTT. Its translation: CAWGGFIGSPLHF.

The chain combines TRBV7-2 with TRBJ2-4; 7 bases line up with TRBD1. The CDR3 contains 14 residues. Germline CDR1 SGHTA, CDR2 FQGNSA. The ends lost 4 bases at V and 13 bases at J; junction bases unmatched: 13. CDR3 bases: TGTGCCAGCAGCTCATACCGGGACAGCCCCATCCAGTACTTC. Translating it yields CASSSYRDSPIQYF. The entire variable domain, with the rest obtained from reference TRBV7-2 and TRBJ2-4, is as follows: GAGVSQSPSNKVTEKGKDVELRCDPISGHTALYWYRQSLGQGLEFLIYFQGNSAPDKSGLPSDRFSAERTGGSVSTLTIQRTQQEDSAVYLCASSSYRDSPIQYFGAGTRLSVL.

The chain has TRBV20-1 and TRBJ2-1; TRBD2 matches 7 bases. The length of the CDR3 is 12 residues. With V trimmed by 7 bases and J by 3 bases, 3 bases remained unmatched. Looked up from germline, CDR1 is DFQATT and CDR2 is SNEGSKA (reference sequence). CDR3 DNA sequence: TGCAGTGTCGGGACTAACTACAATGAGCAGTTCTTC. Its translation is CSVGTNYNEQFF.

This clonotype was observed a handful of times. The J gene is TRBJ1-1, the V gene TRBV20-1; D is possibly TRBD1 (6 bases). V lost 5 bases to trimming and J lost 7 bases, with 14 bases between them. The CDR3 runs to 12 residues. Germline V gene sequence: CDR1 DFQATT, CDR2 SNEGSKA (reference sequence). This CDR3 is CSAYRQAFEAFF. The DNA of the CDR3 is TGCAGTGCTTATCGACAGGCGTTTGAAGCTTTCTTT.

V usage is TRBV6-1 and J usage is TRBJ2-7; D may match TRBD1 or TRBD2 (5 bases each). This CDR3 is 18 amino acids long. V shed 5 bases and J shed 12 bases, with 35 bases lying between them. CDR1 and CDR2 (germline): MNHNS, SASEGT. DNA of the CDR3: TGTGCCAGCAGTCCACTAAGGACTGCGCTCGGGGCAGGGACCCGAAGGTACTTC. The encoded protein is CASSPLRTALGAGTRRYF.

This clonotype came up once. The J gene is TRBJ2-2, the V gene TRBV19; D not certain. This CDR3 contains 13 residues. The germline V gene encodes CDR1 LNHDA and CDR2 SQIVND (reference sequence). V shed 9 bases and J shed 4 bases, with 12 bases lying between them. CDR3 loop: CASSTGSTGELFF. CDR3 in DNA: TGTGCCAGCTCAACCGGAAGCACCGGGGAGCTGTTTTTT.

This chain links TRBV7-9 with TRBJ2-7, with 8 bases fitting TRBD1. Germline V lookup: CDR1 SEHNR, CDR2 FQNEAQ (reference sequence). With V trimmed by 5 bases and J by 3 bases, 6 bases remained unmatched. The CDR3 loop spans 14 amino acids. This CDR3 reads CASSHGTGFYEQYF. The CDR3 coding sequence is TGTGCCAGCAGCCACGGGACAGGCTTCTACGAGCAGTACTTC.

This clonotype was picked up a small number of times. This chain connects TRBV19 to TRBJ1-2, with TRBD1 as a possible D gene (6 bases). The CDR3 loop spans 13 amino acids. Germline V gene sequence: CDR1 LNHDA, CDR2 SQIVND (reference sequence). Trimming removed 6 bases at V and 3 bases at J, with 11 bases between. Written as DNA, the CDR3 is TGTGCCAGTAGGAGGGACATCTACTATGGCTACACCTTC. Translated: CASRRDIYYGYTF.

The sample holds a few counts of this clonotype. The chain links TRBV15 to TRBJ1-1; D gene unclear. Germline V gene lookup returns CDR1 LNHNV and CDR2 YYDKDF (reference sequence). V was shortened by 3 bases and J by 6 bases, with 11 bases between the two germline ends. This CDR3 is 13 amino acids long. CDR3 region: CATSRGLIAEAFF. The CDR3 DNA sequence: TGTGCCACCAGCAGGGGCCTTATCGCTGAAGCTTTCTTT.

A few counts support this clonotype. V gene TRBV20-1 combines with J gene TRBJ1-5; D is perhaps TRBD1 (6 bases). The V gene's germline CDR1 is DFQATT and CDR2 SNEGSKA (reference sequence). CDR3 length: 15 amino acids. The V gene lost 1 base and the J gene lost 5 bases, with 15 bases spanning the gap. The chain's CDR3 is CSARGDRLPHQPQHF. CDR3 DNA sequence: TGCAGTGCTAGAGGTGACAGGCTTCCACATCAGCCCCAGCATTTT.

V gene TRBV7-9 combines with J gene TRBJ1-5; 11 bases align to TRBD1. The CDR3 has 18 residues. CDR1 SEHNR and CDR2 FQNEAQ come from the germline V gene (reference sequence). J gave up 4 bases and V 5 bases, and 13 bases lay outside the gene matches. For the CDR3, the DNA is TGTGCCAGCAGCCTGAGTACTGGGACAGGGGGACCTAATCAGCCCCAGCATTTT. This sequence encodes CASSLSTGTGGPNQPQHF.

The sample holds a few counts of this clonotype. This chain links TRBV20-1 with TRBJ1-3; no firm D call. With 6 bases removed from V and 4 bases from J, the gap between germline ends came to 13 bases. Germline CDR1 is DFQATT and CDR2 is SNEGSKA (reference sequence). This CDR3 has 13 amino acids. CDR3 residues: CSAHWPSGNTIYF. The CDR3 region has the DNA TGCAGTGCCCACTGGCCGTCGGGAAACACCATATATTTT.

V and J are TRBV20-1 and TRBJ2-3; the D is unclear. V gave up 0 bases and J gave up 6 bases, with 7 bases separating them. The CDR3 is 12 residues long. CDR1 and CDR2 (germline): DFQATT, SNEGSKA (reference sequence). CDR3 sequence reads: CSARDGTDTQYF. DNA for the CDR3: TGCAGTGCTAGAGATGGAACCGATACGCAGTATTTT.

The gene calls are TRBV15 and TRBJ1-2; no definite D call. V was shortened by 0 bases and J by 2 bases, with 10 bases between the two germline ends. Germline CDR1 reads LNHNV; CDR2 reads YYDKDF (reference sequence). The CDR3 spans 15 residues. The CDR3 reads CATSRELGLNYGYTF. The CDR3 DNA reads TGTGCCACCAGCAGAGAACTGGGGTTAAACTATGGCTACACCTTC.

The chain uses TRBV24-1 and TRBJ2-3; D gene unclear. CDR3 size: 13 residues. Trimming took off 3 bases at V and 6 bases at J, with 9 bases between the two ends. Germline CDR1 reads KGHDR; CDR2 reads SFDVKD. The CDR3 nucleotides read TGTGCCACCAGTGATCCGTCGAGGGATACGCAGTATTTT. It specifies CATSDPSRDTQYF.

This clonotype was detected only a few times. The rearrangement joins TRBV20-1 to TRBJ2-7; TRBD2 matches 14 bases. The CDR3 covers 16 residues. Trimming cost V 5 bases and J 2 bases; bases outside gene matches: 8. Per germline, CDR1 DFQATT and CDR2 SNEGSKA (reference sequence). CDR3 nucleotides: TGCAGTGCTCCCGGACTAGCGGGAGGACCCCCCTACGAGCAGTACTTC. It specifies CSAPGLAGGPPYEQYF.

The chain employs TRBV11-3 and TRBJ2-5; 8 bases are a match to TRBD2. The CDR3 runs 13 residues. With 9 bases clipped from V and 5 bases from J, the junction kept 8 bases outside the gene matches. The germline V gene encodes CDR1 SGHNT and CDR2 YENEEA. The CDR3 DNA is TGTGCCAGTTTAAAGAGCGGGAGTGAGACCCAGTACTTC. Protein sequence: CASLKSGSETQYF.

With respect to this clonotype: A junction end diverges from the germline sequence, so it may reflect a read error. This chain uses TRBV24-1 with TRBJ2-5; no reliable D call. CDR1 and CDR2 from the germline V gene are KGHDR and SFDVKD. The CDR3 consists of 17 residues. CDR3 DNA: TGTGCCACCAGTGATTTCCCAACGGACGGCAGCCAAGAGACCCGGTACTTC. Protein: CATSDFPTDGSQETRYF.

The J gene is TRBJ2-6, the V gene TRBV20-1; 10 nucleotides align to TRBD1. Losses at the gene ends were 6 bases for V and 2 bases for J; bases not matched to a gene: 7. The CDR3 contains 16 residues. CDR1 and CDR2 from the germline V gene are DFQATT and SNEGSKA (reference sequence). The CDR3 sequence: CSARTGGNTGANVLTF. CDR3 in DNA: TGCAGTGCCCGGACAGGGGGAAATACTGGGGCCAACGTCCTGACTTTC.

The chain combines TRBV11-3 with TRBJ2-5; the D gene is possibly TRBD1 (6 bases). Germline CDR1 SGHNT, CDR2 YENEEA. Trimming removed 5 bases at V and 4 bases at J, with 14 bases between. The CDR3 runs to 14 residues. CDR3 sequence: CASSRTGFTETQYF. CDR3 coding DNA: TGTGCCAGCAGCCGTACAGGGTTTACAGAGACCCAGTACTTC.

This clonotype came up a few times. The J gene is TRBJ1-2, the V gene TRBV20-1; D might be TRBD1 (5 bases). There are 12 residues in the CDR3. Looked up from germline, CDR1 is DFQATT and CDR2 is SNEGSKA (reference sequence). The ends were cut back, 7 bases at V and 4 bases at J, with 13 bases in the middle. CDR3 nucleotides: TGCAGTGTTTGGGGGTTGGGCTATGGCTACACCTTC. Protein: CSVWGLGYGYTF.

The rearrangement joins TRBV6-5 to TRBJ1-2; D remains ambiguous. Between the trimmed V and J ends, which lost 2 bases and 2 bases, there was a span of 12 bases. The germline CDR1 and CDR2 sequences are MNHEY and SVGAGI. The CDR3 totals 15 residues. The CDR3 loop reads CASSYSHSLNYGYTF. In DNA form, the CDR3 reads TGTGCCAGCAGTTACAGCCACTCCTTAAACTATGGCTACACCTTC.

The chain joins TRBV7-9 to TRBJ1-2; D is perhaps TRBD1 (6 bases). This CDR3 contains 14 residues. V lost 5 bases to trimming and J lost 4 bases, with 14 bases between them. Germline V gene lookup returns CDR1 SEHNR and CDR2 FQNEAQ (reference sequence). CDR3 nucleotides: TGTGCCAGCAGCCAAAATCAGGGGCCCTATGGCTACACCTTC. Protein product: CASSQNQGPYGYTF.